Here is one T cell receptor beta chain with its context. Profiled with immunoSEQ multiplex PCR; TCRdb holds only in-frame clones, not every one. The repertoire holds tens of thousands of clones, with around 96% as singletons. The data stem from a study of technical replicates of blood from a few donors. The V and J ends lost 4 bases and 0 bases, in that order; junction bases with no gene match: 5. Looked up from germline, CDR1 is MRHNA and CDR2 is SNTAGT. The CDR3 has 16 residues. Material for sequencing was T cells isolated from PBMCs. The source of this sequence is a human donor in good health. The chain links TRBV6-4 to TRBJ2-3; 9 bases are shared with TRBD2. The CDR3 region is CASSALAGRSTDTQYF. The CDR3 DNA reads TGTGCCAGCAGTGCTCTAGCGGGACGAAGCACAGATACGCAGTATTTT.